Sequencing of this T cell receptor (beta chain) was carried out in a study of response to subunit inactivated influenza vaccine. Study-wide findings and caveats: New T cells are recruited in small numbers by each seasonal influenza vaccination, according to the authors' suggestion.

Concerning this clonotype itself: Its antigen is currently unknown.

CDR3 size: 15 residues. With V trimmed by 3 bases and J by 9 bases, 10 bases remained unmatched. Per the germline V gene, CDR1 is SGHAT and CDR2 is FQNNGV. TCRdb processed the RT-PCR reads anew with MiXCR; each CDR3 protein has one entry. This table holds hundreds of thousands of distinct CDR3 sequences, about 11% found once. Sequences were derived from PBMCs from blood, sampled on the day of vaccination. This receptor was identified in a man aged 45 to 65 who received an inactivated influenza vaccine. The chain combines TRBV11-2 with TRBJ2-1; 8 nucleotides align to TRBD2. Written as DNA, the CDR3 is TGTGCCAGCAGCTTTTCGAGCGGGAGATCGAGTGAGCAGTTCTTC. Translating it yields CASSFSSGRSSEQFF.